The 32 T cell receptor beta chains reported below all come from one sample, sequenced in a study of Graves' ophthalmopathy and Graves' hyperthyroidism (dated by TCRdb to between 2017 and 2018). Sequencing used an Illumina HiSeq 2000. For repertoire sequencing, TCR beta CDR3 regions were amplified from RNA transcripts. The first round was an RT-PCR using HTBI primers with the Qiagen OneStep RT-PCR kit, and this first round was followed by a second-round multiplex PCR, then size selection and purification. TCRdb redid the processing of the public reads, applying fastp at Q25 and MiXCR, and retained in-frame beta chains. Each entry is one CDR3 protein sequence, shown with its most common DNA and genes. The sample has around 400,000 distinct CDR3 sequences on record, approximately 16% of them singletons. Jointly, the top ten make up 1.6% of the sample. Sequenced input: peripheral blood. The receptors here all came from a woman aged 18-29 years with Graves' ophthalmopathy. Donor details come from another sample of the same person, matched by shared clones.

This clonotype was counted many times. The chain uses TRBV5-1 and TRBJ2-7; TRBD2 agrees at 11 bases. Germline V gives CDR1 SGHRS, CDR2 YFSETQ. This CDR3 has 16 amino acids. After removal of 4 bases from V and 2 bases from J, the junction contained 8 bases not matched to a gene. CDR3 nucleotide sequence: TGCGCCAGCAGCATACCCTCACTAGCGGGAGCCTACGAGCAGTACTTC. Amino acids: CASSIPSLAGAYEQYF. The complete variable domain, with remaining parts taken from reference TRBV5-1 and TRBJ2-7, reads KAGVTQTPRYLIKTRGQQVTLSCSPISGHRSVSWYQQTPGQGLQFLFEYFSETQRNKGNFPGRFSGRQFSNSRSEMNVSTLELGDSALYLCASSIPSLAGAYEQYFGPGTRLTVT.

This clonotype was picked up many times. The chain joins TRBV12-3 or TRBV12-4 to TRBJ2-7, with TRBD2 matching over 12 bases. The CDR3 is made up of 14 amino acids. V was pared by 6 bases and J by 4 bases, with 4 bases of the junction left unmatched. The CDR3 coding sequence is TGTGCCAGCAGGACTAGCGGGAGTGCTTACGAGCAGTACTTC. Its protein is CASRTSGSAYEQYF.

The J gene is TRBJ1-2, the V gene TRBV6-1; possible D gene TRBD1, 5 bases. This CDR3 region has 11 residues. Deletions cut 10 bases from V and 9 bases from J, with 15 bases between. Germline CDR1 and CDR2: MNHNS and SASEGT. Written as DNA, the CDR3 is TGTGCCACCCATCGAGGACAAAGCTACACCTTC. Translating gives CATHRGQSYTF.

This clonotype was seen ten or more times. The chain is built from TRBV19 and TRBJ2-5, with 10 nucleotides matching TRBD2. With V trimmed by 10 bases and J by 4 bases, 3 bases remained unmatched. This CDR3 is 12 amino acids long. Germline V gives CDR1 LNHDA, CDR2 SQIVND (reference sequence). The CDR3 spells CATSSGGETQYF. The CDR3 bases are TGTGCCACCTCTAGCGGGGGAGAGACCCAGTACTTC.

The chain is built from TRBV19 and TRBJ1-2; possibly TRBD1 for D (5 bases). The V end was cut by 4 bases, the J end by 2 bases, with 14 bases between. CDR3 length: 15 amino acids. Germline CDR1 reads LNHDA; CDR2 reads SQIVND (reference sequence). The CDR3 coding sequence is TGTGCCAGTAGTAGCCCCGGGCGGGGCAACTATGGCTACACCTTC. As protein: CASSSPGRGNYGYTF.

This clonotype was seen many times. V is TRBV2 and J is TRBJ1-5; D unresolved. The CDR3 loop spans 13 amino acids. V lost 4 bases and J lost 1, with 5 bases in between. CDR1 is SNHLY, CDR2 FYNNEI, per germline. The CDR3 coding sequence is TGTGCCAGCAGTGGGCAGAGCAATCAGCCCCAGCATTTT. Translating it yields CASSGQSNQPQHF.

There are many counts of this clonotype. The chain couples TRBV15 to TRBJ2-7; 7 nucleotides match TRBD1. The V and J ends lost 0 bases and 3 bases, in that order; junction bases with no gene match: 5. This CDR3 has 15 residues. Germline V lookup: CDR1 LNHNV, CDR2 YYDKDF (reference sequence). The CDR3 is CATSRDLDRDYEQYF. The CDR3 bases are TGTGCCACCAGCAGAGATCTAGACAGGGACTACGAGCAGTACTTC. The full variable domain, with the rest looked up from reference TRBV15 and TRBJ2-7, is DAMVIQNPRYQVTQFGKPVTLSCSQTLNHNVMYWYQQKSSQAPKLLFHYYDKDFNNEADTPDNFQSRRPNTSFCFLDIRSPGLGDTAMYLCATSRDLDRDYEQYFGPGTRLTVT.

This clonotype was recorded many times. V is TRBV4-1 and J is TRBJ2-7; 7 bases fit TRBD2. CDR3 length equals 16 residues. Per the germline V gene, CDR1 is MGHRA and CDR2 is YSYEKL. J lost 1 base, V lost 4 bases, and 10 bases had no gene match. CDR3 nucleotide sequence: TGCGCCAGCAGCCCCTTCCCGGGGGGTAATTCCTACGAGCAGTACTTC. Encoded protein: CASSPFPGGNSYEQYF.

The sample holds many counts of this clonotype. The chain is built from TRBV7-9 and TRBJ2-7; D possibly corresponds to TRBD1 (6 bases). CDR3 length: 15 residues. Trimming removed 4 bases at V and 3 bases at J, with 16 bases between. Germline V gene lookup returns CDR1 SEHNR and CDR2 FQNEAQ (reference sequence). CDR3: CASSSTGHLDYEQYF. The CDR3 DNA is TGTGCCAGCAGCTCCACGGGACATCTTGACTACGAGCAGTACTTC.

This clonotype was counted at least ten times. This chain uses TRBV19 with TRBJ2-5; 11 bases fit TRBD2. Germline CDR1 reads LNHDA; CDR2 reads SQIVND (reference sequence). The CDR3 consists of 15 residues. The V and J ends lost 7 bases and 5 bases, in that order; junction bases with no gene match: 9. The CDR3 nucleotides read TGTGCCAGTACTCAGCTAGCGGGAGGTGCGGAGACCCAGTACTTC. Its protein product is CASTQLAGGAETQYF.

This clonotype was detected ten times or more. DNA of the CDR3: TGTGCCAGCAGTTTCCATGATAGGGGTAACTATGGCTACACCTTC. This sequence encodes CASSFHDRGNYGYTF. The chain has TRBV6-5 and TRBJ1-2, with TRBD1 as a possible D gene (5 bases). The CDR3 totals 15 residues. Germline lookup yields CDR1 MNHEY and CDR2 SVGAGI. V gave up 4 bases and J gave up 1 base, with 13 bases separating them.

At least ten counts were recorded for this clonotype. This rearrangement joins TRBV15 to TRBJ1-1; 9 positions agree with TRBD1. After removal of 2 bases from V and 4 bases from J, the junction contained 5 bases not matched to a gene. The CDR3 spans 15 residues. Germline-derived CDR1 and CDR2 are LNHNV and YYDKDF (reference sequence). CDR3 amino acids: CATSRSGTGSTEAFF. The CDR3 nucleotides read TGTGCCACCAGCAGATCCGGGACAGGGAGCACTGAAGCTTTCTTT.

This clonotype was counted a single time. The V gene is TRBV28, the J gene TRBJ1-5, with no clear D. This CDR3 region has 15 residues. Germline CDR1 is MDHEN and CDR2 is SYDVKM. The V and J ends lost 4 bases and 6 bases respectively, with 16 bases between them. The CDR3 coding sequence is TGTGCCAGCAGTTCGTCCACAGCTCGTAGTCAGCCCCAGCATTTT. It translates to CASSSSTARSQPQHF.

The table lists this clonotype with many counts. The J gene is TRBJ2-5, the V gene TRBV12-3 or TRBV12-4; weak D call: TRBD1 (7 bases). V lost 1 base and J lost 5, with 20 bases in between. This CDR3 comprises 17 residues. Here the CDR3 DNA reads TGTGCCAGCAGTTTAGAGGAGCGGAGGGGGCTGGTGGAGACCCAGTACTTC. Protein product: CASSLEERRGLVETQYF.

In its sample, this clonotype was seen many times. This chain uses TRBV5-6 with TRBJ2-7; 9 nucleotides line up with TRBD2. CDR3 size: 16 residues. The germline V gene has CDR1 SGHDT and CDR2 YYEEEE. V shed 0 bases and J 3 bases; nucleotides not matched to a gene: 7. The CDR3 region has the DNA TGTGCCAGCAGCTTGGGTTCTAGCGGGAAGGTCTACGAGCAGTACTTC. This gives the protein CASSLGSSGKVYEQYF.

The gene calls are TRBV12-3 or TRBV12-4 and TRBJ2-5; TRBD2 agrees at 15 bases. V shed 2 bases, J shed 0 bases, and the junction held 7 bases outside the gene matches. CDR3 length: 19 amino acids. The DNA of the CDR3 is TGTGCCAGCAGTTTAAGGGGACTAGCGGGAGGATCGGACCAAGAGACCCAGTACTTC. Protein: CASSLRGLAGGSDQETQYF.

The genes are TRBV13 and TRBJ1-1, with D tentatively TRBD1 (6 bases). Germline lookup yields CDR1 PRHDT and CDR2 FYEKMQ (reference sequence). This CDR3 spans 16 amino acids. Trimming removed 5 bases at V and 1 base at J, with 17 bases between. The CDR3 is CASSARRQAENTEAFF. CDR3 sequence (DNA): TGTGCCAGCAGCGCCCGCCGACAGGCAGAGAACACTGAAGCTTTCTTT.

This clonotype has at least ten counts. The rearrangement links TRBV4-1 to TRBJ2-2; D call uncertain. V lost 5 bases and J lost 7, with 8 bases in between. CDR3 size: 12 residues. The germline CDR1 and CDR2 sequences are MGHRA and YSYEKL. CDR3 DNA: TGCGCCAGCAGCTCGGTTGGCGGGGAGCTGTTTTTT. This codes for CASSSVGGELFF.

A few counts support this clonotype. This chain connects TRBV11-1 to TRBJ2-5; D may be TRBD2 (5 bases). In germline, CDR1 is SGHAT, CDR2 FQDESV (reference sequence). The CDR3 covers 12 residues. V lost 5 bases and J lost 6, with 10 bases in between. The CDR3 here is CASSPRRQTQYF. CDR3 DNA: TGTGCCAGCAGCCCCAGGAGGCAGACCCAGTACTTC.

This clonotype came up a few times. The genes are TRBV10-3 and TRBJ2-2, with 9 bases identical to TRBD1. Germline assignment: CDR1 ENHRY and CDR2 SYGVKD. The CDR3 contains 13 residues. Trimming at V came to 10 bases and at J to 6 bases, leaving 6 bases not matched to a gene. The chain's CDR3 is CANSQGAAGELFF. CDR3 nucleotides: TGTGCCAACTCACAGGGGGCTGCCGGGGAGCTGTTTTTT.

The V and J genes are TRBV4-1 and TRBJ2-7; 8 nucleotides agree with TRBD1. The CDR3 spans 16 residues. Germline CDR1 MGHRA, CDR2 YSYEKL. The ends lost 0 bases at V and 2 bases at J; junction bases unmatched: 6. In DNA, the CDR3 is TGCGCCAGCAGCCAAGAGCCCGGGACAGGTCCCTACGAGCAGTACTTC. This translates into CASSQEPGTGPYEQYF.

The table lists this clonotype with many counts. The chain uses TRBV7-8 and TRBJ1-3, with TRBD1 as a possible D gene (5 bases). Looked up from germline, CDR1 is SGHVS and CDR2 is FQNEAQ. The CDR3 length is 14 residues. The V and J ends lost 5 bases and 5 bases respectively, with 13 bases between them. CDR3 DNA: TGTGCCAGCAGCCACTGGACATCGAGAAACACCATATATTTT. Translating gives CASSHWTSRNTIYF.

This chain joins TRBV6-4 and TRBJ2-7, with a possible D match to TRBD2 (5 bases). The CDR3 covers 14 residues. The germline CDR1 and CDR2 sequences are MRHNA and SNTAGT. The V and J ends lost 5 bases and 2 bases respectively, with 13 bases between them. As DNA, the CDR3 is TGTGCCAGCAGTCCCTCCGAGGGCCCCTACGAGCAGTACTTC. Residues: CASSPSEGPYEQYF.

This clonotype was recorded many times. V gene TRBV28 combines with J gene TRBJ2-4, with a weak D call TRBD2 (6 bases). Germline V lookup: CDR1 MDHEN, CDR2 SYDVKM. The CDR3 extends over 14 amino acids. V lost 5 bases and J lost 8, with 16 bases in between. Written as DNA, the CDR3 is TGTGCCAGCAGTCCTCCGGAGGGTTGGGACATTCAGTACTTC. Amino acids: CASSPPEGWDIQYF.

This clonotype appeared many times. The rearrangement links TRBV30 to TRBJ2-7; perhaps TRBD2 as D (6 bases). The CDR3 loop spans 13 amino acids. The V end was cut by 0 bases, the J end by 6 bases, with 12 bases between. Looked up from germline, CDR1 is GTSNPN and CDR2 is SVGIG (reference sequence). The CDR3 nucleotides are TGTGCCTGGAGTGTTGGGGGGTCCGGCGAGCAGTACTTC. Amino acid sequence: CAWSVGGSGEQYF.

This clonotype was observed many times. V is TRBV4-1 and J is TRBJ1-5, with D possibly matching TRBD1 (5 bases). Germline loops: CDR1 MGHRA, CDR2 YSYEKL. The V gene lost 2 bases and the J gene lost 1 base, with 6 bases spanning the gap. The CDR3 runs 14 residues. The CDR3 region is CASSQPGSNQPQHF. CDR3 coding DNA: TGCGCCAGCAGCCAACCAGGGAGCAATCAGCCCCAGCATTTT.

This clonotype was counted many times. This sequence joins TRBV7-2 and TRBJ2-7; D remains unclear. There are 13 residues in the CDR3. Germline V gene sequence: CDR1 SGHTA, CDR2 FQGNSA. V shed 5 bases and J shed 6 bases, with 14 bases lying between them. CDR3 in DNA: TGTGCCAGCAGCCCATACAGAGCCTGCGAGCAGTACTTC. This sequence encodes CASSPYRACEQYF.

This clonotype was found a few times. This chain links TRBV11-2 with TRBJ2-4; 10 bases line up with TRBD1. This CDR3 region has 19 residues. Looked up from germline, CDR1 is SGHAT and CDR2 is FQNNGV. The V segment lost 3 bases and the J segment 1 base; nucleotides outside the gene matches: 12. In nucleotides, the CDR3 is TGTGCCAGCAGCTTGCCGGGACAGGGGCCATTCTTGGCCAAAAACATTCAGTACTTC. Amino acids: CASSLPGQGPFLAKNIQYF.

At least ten counts were recorded for this clonotype. The chain employs TRBV7-2 and TRBJ2-5; D is unclear. The CDR3 has 15 residues. V was clipped by 0 bases and J by 1 base, with 9 bases between them. Germline-derived CDR1 and CDR2 are SGHTA and FQGNSA. The CDR3 bases are TGTGCCAGCAGCTTAGCAGCCGGATTCCAAGAGACCCAGTACTTC. Amino acids: CASSLAAGFQETQYF.

This clonotype showed up many times. The chain combines TRBV12-3 or TRBV12-4 with TRBJ1-5; D may be TRBD1 (6 bases). Trimming left V 6 bases short and J 7 bases short, with 25 bases between. CDR3 length: 17 amino acids. The CDR3: CASSRGGMAPSWQPQHF. The DNA for the CDR3 is TGTGCCAGCAGCCGGGGGGGCATGGCCCCGTCATGGCAGCCCCAGCATTTT.

The sample holds many counts of this clonotype. This chain connects TRBV28 to TRBJ1-5; D call uncertain. V was trimmed by 5 bases and J by 10 bases, leaving 9 bases between them. The germline CDR1 and CDR2 sequences are MDHEN and SYDVKM. The CDR3 loop spans 11 amino acids. CDR3 nucleotides: TGTGCCAGCAGTACTTCAAGTCCCCAGCATTTT. Its protein is CASSTSSPQHF.

Many counts were recorded for this clonotype. The chain has TRBV5-1 and TRBJ2-7, with D perhaps matching TRBD2 (5 bases). CDR3 length: 13 residues. V was cut by 0 bases and J by 11 bases, with 15 bases left in between. CDR1 and CDR2 from the germline V gene are SGHRS and YFSETQ. DNA of the CDR3: TGCGCCAGCAGCTTGGAGGCGGGTTTAGAGGAGTACTTC. It is translated as CASSLEAGLEEYF.